This TCR beta chain was sequenced during a study of blood T cell repertoires in COVID-19. Study summary: Material from acute and convalescent COVID-19 was sourced from the United States, Italy and Spain.

Clinical history reported by participants formed the basis on which cohorts were assigned. Data came from immunoSEQ multiplex PCR; TCRdb stores just in-frame clones and leaves some out. The sample holds roughly 400,000 clones, roughly 84% seen once. The sequencing sample was made of PBMCs or T cells enriched from blood (not recorded which). The TCR comes from a woman between 18 and 29 years old who had been exposed to COVID-19.

CDR3 sequence: CASSQFYSNQPQHF. The CDR3 coding sequence is TGTGCCAGCAGCCAATTTTATAGCAATCAGCCCCAGCATTTT. The chain recombines TRBV3-1 (or the pseudogene TRBV3-2) with TRBJ1-5; D is undetermined. The CDR3 is 14 residues long. V was trimmed by 2 bases and J by 0 bases, leaving 5 bases between them. The germline gives CDR1 LGHDT, CDR2 YNNKEL (reference sequence).